The 7 T cell receptor beta chains given below trace back to one sample, sequenced in a study of cytomegalovirus exposure and HLA in healthy donors. This table comes from immunoSEQ multiplex PCR, and its TCRdb copy is limited to in-frame clones, with some not included. The data show more than 120,000 clones, about nine tenths seen once. Sequencing was performed on PBMCs. All receptors derive from a man aged 18 to 29 in good health and CMV-seropositive.

The chain's CDR3 is CASSLRVSGGETQYF. The DNA for the CDR3 is TGTGCCAGCAGCTTAAGGGTGAGCGGAGGAGAGACCCAGTACTTC. The chain couples TRBV7-6 to TRBJ2-5, with D possibly being TRBD2 (5 bases). CDR3 size: 15 residues. V was shortened by 2 bases and J by 4 bases, with 14 bases between the two germline ends. Germline lookup yields CDR1 SGHVS and CDR2 FNYEAQ. Complete variable domain (other parts from reference TRBV7-6 and TRBJ2-5): GAGVSQSPRYKVTKRGQDVALRCDPISGHVSLYWYRQALGQGPEFLTYFNYEAQQDKSGLPNDRFSAERPEGSISTLTIQRTEQRDSAMYRCASSLRVSGGETQYFGPGTRLLVL.

The gene calls are TRBV4-2 and TRBJ2-7, with 8 bases that match TRBD2. CDR3 size: 13 residues. Germline loops: CDR1 LGHNA, CDR2 YNFKEQ. The junction had 6 bases not matched to a gene; V was cut back by 4 bases and J by 7 bases. The CDR3 protein is CASSPRRGGEQYF. CDR3 nucleotide sequence: TGTGCCAGCAGCCCCCGCCGGGGGGGGGAGCAGTACTTC.

This chain connects TRBV6-4 to TRBJ2-1; 10 bases map to TRBD1. V lost 0 bases to trimming and J lost 6 bases; unmatched junction nucleotides: 2. From germline, CDR1 is MRHNA and CDR2 SNTAGT. This CDR3 has 15 residues. The CDR3 bases are TGTGCCAGCAGTGACTCTAGGACAGGGGGCAATGAGCAGTTCTTC. Amino acids: CASSDSRTGGNEQFF.

This clone was detected only once. The chain combines TRBV27 with TRBJ2-7, with a possible D match to TRBD2 (6 bases). V lost 2 bases and J 0 bases, leaving 20 bases between the germline ends. This CDR3 region has 18 residues. CDR1 and CDR2 from the germline V gene are MNHEY and SMNVEV (reference sequence). The CDR3 sequence is CASSLTAGGSGFSYEQYF. The CDR3 coding sequence is TGTGCCAGCAGTTTAACCGCGGGCGGTAGCGGTTTCTCCTACGAGCAGTACTTC.

V gene TRBV15 combines with J gene TRBJ1-3, with unresolved D. Germline V gene data show CDR1 as LNHNV and CDR2 as YYDKDF (reference sequence). This CDR3 is 13 amino acids long. V lost 2 bases and J 9 bases, leaving 11 bases between the germline ends. The CDR3 bases are TGTGCCACCAGCAGAATCGAGGGAGGCACCATATATTTT. Amino acid sequence: CATSRIEGGTIYF. The whole variable domain, filled in from reference TRBV15 and TRBJ1-3, reads DAMVIQNPRYQVTQFGKPVTLSCSQTLNHNVMYWYQQKSSQAPKLLFHYYDKDFNNEADTPDNFQSRRPNTSFCFLDIRSPGLGDTAMYLCATSRIEGGTIYFGEGSWLTVV.

The J gene is TRBJ2-1, the V gene TRBV11-3; TRBD2 might be the D (5 bases). The CDR3 runs 13 residues. Per germline, CDR1 SGHNT and CDR2 YENEEA. The V gene lost 0 bases and the J gene lost 6 bases, with 6 bases spanning the gap. The chain's CDR3 is CASSLDEGNEQFF. The CDR3 nucleotides read TGTGCCAGCAGCTTAGACGAGGGCAATGAGCAGTTCTTC.

To note about this clone: Other DNA sequences in the same sample also yield this CDR3. The rearrangement uses TRBV5-6 and TRBJ2-5, with 9 positions matching TRBD2. The CDR3 is 14 residues long. Trimming at V came to 4 bases and at J to 5 bases, leaving 6 bases not matched to a gene. The germline gives CDR1 SGHDT, CDR2 YYEEEE. CDR3 nucleotide sequence: TGTGCCAGCAGCCTTAGCGGGAGTGGGGAGACCCAGTACTTC. Its translation: CASSLSGSGETQYF.